This TCR beta chain was sequenced for a study of spatial heterogeneity in lung cancer. For the study at large: The study consistently detected more beta-chain than alpha-chain sequences. Raw-read counts averaged over ten per unique TCR and UMI combination.

This clonotype was detected ten times or more. The antigen is not known. Study-wide points: Ubiquitous expanded tumor TCRs showed up in blood more at resection than follow-up.

Time point given: sample taken at primary tumor resection. Frozen PBMC, nontumor lung or tumor provided whole RNA, which was sequenced unsorted. Carried by each TCR cDNA molecule was a unique molecular identifier. TCRdb recomputed calls from the 5' RACE reads with MiXCR, one row per CDR3 protein. This table holds about 10,000 distinct CDR3 sequences, 4.5% to 6% found once. The input for sequencing was PBMCs, taken at surgery. The TCR originated in a male donor with early-stage non-small cell lung cancer.

The CDR3 region has the DNA TGTGCCAGCAGCCTCCATTACGAGCAGTACTTC. This sequence encodes CASSLHYEQYF. This chain links TRBV28 with TRBJ2-7; unclear D gene. Trimming cost V 6 bases and J 4 bases, with 7 bases left between them. Germline V lookup: CDR1 MDHEN, CDR2 SYDVKM. This CDR3 comprises 11 residues.